A single sample gave rise to the 26 T cell receptor beta chains below, sequenced in a study of blood T cell repertoires in COVID-19. TCRdb's table, derived via immunoSEQ multiplex PCR, lists solely in-frame clones and lacks some. The sample contains tens of thousands of clones, 75% to 85% of which appear only once. Material for sequencing was peripheral blood. All receptors derive from a woman aged 60-75 years with acute or convalescent COVID-19.

The chain carries TRBV7-3 and TRBJ2-1, with D possibly matching TRBD1 (6 bases). The V end was cut by 4 bases, the J end by 5 bases, with 9 bases between. Germline-derived CDR1 and CDR2 are SGHTA and FQGTGA. The CDR3 consists of 13 residues. Here the CDR3 DNA reads TGTGCCAGCAGCTCCGACAGGAACAATGAGCAGTTCTTC. This translates into CASSSDRNNEQFF. The full variable domain, in which reference TRBV7-3 and TRBJ2-1 provide the parts outside the CDR3, is GAGVSQTPSNKVTEKGKYVELRCDPISGHTALYWYRQSLGQGPEFLIYFQGTGAADDSGLPNDRFFAVRPEGSVSTLKIQRTERGDSAVYLCASSSDRNNEQFFGPGTRLTVL.

The chain is built from TRBV9 and TRBJ2-5; tentatively, D is TRBD1 (5 bases). V was pared by 4 bases and J by 3 bases, with 10 bases between. Looked up from germline, CDR1 is SGDLS and CDR2 is YYNGEE. The CDR3 has 13 residues. This CDR3 reads CASSLTGKETQYF. The CDR3 nucleotides read TGTGCCAGCAGCTTAACAGGAAAAGAGACCCAGTACTTC. Full variable domain (outside the CDR3, taken from reference TRBV9 and TRBJ2-5): DSGVTQTPKHLITATGQRVTLRCSPRSGDLSVYWYQQSLDQGLQFLIQYYNGEERAKGNILERFSAQQFPDLHSELNLSSLELGDSALYFCASSLTGKETQYFGPGTRLLVL.

The chain employs TRBV9 and TRBJ2-3, with 8 bases fitting TRBD2. The CDR3 has 15 amino acids. Germline CDR1 reads SGDLS; CDR2 reads YYNGEE. V dropped 6 bases and J dropped 2; count of bases not matched to a gene: 8. The CDR3 loop is CASTRRGLVTDTQYF. For the CDR3, the DNA is TGTGCCAGCACGAGACGGGGACTAGTCACAGATACGCAGTATTTT.

The rearrangement uses TRBV28 and TRBJ1-2; possible D gene TRBD1, 5 bases. V gave up 5 bases and J gave up 5 bases, with 12 bases separating them. Germline-derived CDR1 and CDR2 are MDHEN and SYDVKM. The CDR3 loop spans 13 amino acids. CDR3 in DNA: TGTGCCAGCAGTGTACAGGCACTGTATGGCTACACCTTC. Its translation: CASSVQALYGYTF.

V usage is TRBV12-5 and J usage is TRBJ2-5; 7 bases line up with TRBD1. This CDR3 is 16 amino acids long. V lost 4 bases, J lost 4 bases, and 12 bases stayed unmatched. Germline V gives CDR1 LGHNT, CDR2 FRNRAP. Here the CDR3 reads CASGYGPGRGTETQYF. As DNA, the CDR3 is TGTGCTAGTGGTTATGGCCCCGGCAGGGGGACAGAGACCCAGTACTTC.

V is TRBV12-5 and J is TRBJ1-6; D not resolved. Germline CDR1 and CDR2: LGHNT and FRNRAP. The CDR3 extends over 15 amino acids. The ends were cut back, 7 bases at V and 6 bases at J, with 16 bases in the middle. This CDR3 is CASAFDITLNSPLHF. CDR3 coding DNA: TGTGCTAGTGCCTTTGACATCACTCTTAATTCACCCCTCCACTTT.

This chain uses TRBV7-2 with TRBJ1-1, with D hard to call. The CDR3 extends over 13 amino acids. The V end was cut by 7 bases, the J end by 2 bases, with 11 bases between. From germline, CDR1 is SGHTA and CDR2 FQGNSA. The CDR3 region is CASTPVANTEAFF. Here the CDR3 DNA reads TGTGCCAGCACCCCGGTAGCCAACACTGAAGCTTTCTTT.

V is TRBV25-1 and J is TRBJ2-7, with TRBD1 as a possible D gene (5 bases). V lost 2 bases to trimming and J lost 0 bases, with 8 bases between them. The CDR3 totals 14 residues. Germline V gene data show CDR1 as MGHDK and CDR2 as SYGVNS. CDR3 in amino acids: CASSEVGHSYEQYF. Written as DNA, the CDR3 is TGTGCCAGCAGTGAAGTAGGACACTCCTACGAGCAGTACTTC.

The chain employs TRBV7-6 and TRBJ2-2; maybe TRBD1 (6 bases). This CDR3 is built from 14 residues. V lost 2 bases, J lost 6 bases, and 10 bases lay in between. From germline, CDR1 is SGHVS and CDR2 FNYEAQ. The CDR3 DNA follows: TGTGCCAGCAGCTTACAGGGGTTCCCCGGGGAGCTGTTTTTT. Translating gives CASSLQGFPGELFF.

This clone was picked up one time. V and J are TRBV18 and TRBJ1-1; TRBD1 matches 11 bases. Germline values: CDR1 KGHSH, CDR2 LQKENI. This CDR3 is 18 amino acids long. After removal of 0 bases from V and 5 bases from J, the junction contained 11 bases not matched to a gene. The CDR3 here is CASSPPRGTGGLQTEAFF. The CDR3 coding sequence is TGTGCCAGCTCACCACCCCGCGGGACAGGGGGTTTGCAGACTGAAGCTTTCTTT.

V usage is TRBV20-1 and J usage is TRBJ1-1; no firm D call. Trimming cost V 4 bases and J 4 bases, with 7 bases left between them. The germline gives CDR1 DFQATT, CDR2 SNEGSKA (reference sequence). The CDR3 totals 11 residues. In nucleotides, the CDR3 is TGCAGTGCTAAGGAGAGCACTGAAGCTTTCTTT. This gives the protein CSAKESTEAFF.

The genes are TRBV4-2 and TRBJ2-1, with a weak D call TRBD2 (5 bases). This CDR3 has 19 amino acids. Germline values: CDR1 LGHNA, CDR2 YNFKEQ. V lost 0 bases to trimming and J lost 5 bases, with 23 bases between them. CDR3 nucleotide sequence: TGTGCCAGCAGCCAAGATCTTTGGCTAGCTTCCACAATCCACAATGAGCAGTTCTTC. Protein: CASSQDLWLASTIHNEQFF.

There are a few counts of this clone. This chain connects TRBV9 to TRBJ1-1; 10 positions agree with TRBD1. Germline lookup yields CDR1 SGDLS and CDR2 YYNGEE. J lost 3 bases, V lost 4 bases, and 3 bases had no gene match. This CDR3 has 14 amino acids. This chain's CDR3 is CASSLTGGDTEAFF. The DNA of the CDR3 is TGTGCCAGCAGCCTGACAGGGGGCGACACTGAAGCTTTCTTT.

This chain connects TRBV5-5 to TRBJ2-2; D gene ambiguous. This CDR3 is built from 13 residues. The V gene's germline CDR1 is SGHKS and CDR2 YYEKEE (reference sequence). V dropped 1 base and J dropped 4 bases, with 5 bases sitting between them. As DNA, the CDR3 is TGTGCCAGCAGCTTGTCAATCACCGGGGAGCTGTTTTTT. The encoded protein is CASSLSITGELFF.

The V call is TRBV10-3, the J call TRBJ1-1; D not resolved. V lost 8 bases and J 0 bases, leaving 7 bases between the germline ends. The CDR3 spans 12 residues. Germline V gene data show CDR1 as ENHRY and CDR2 as SYGVKD. The CDR3 DNA is TGTGCCATCGGCGACATGAACACTGAAGCTTTCTTT. Its translation is CAIGDMNTEAFF.

The J gene is TRBJ2-2, the V gene TRBV28; D is possibly TRBD2 (5 bases). The V end was cut by 5 bases, the J end by 3 bases, with 10 bases between. The V gene's germline CDR1 is MDHEN and CDR2 SYDVKM. The CDR3 runs 14 residues. CDR3 coding DNA: TGTGCCAGCAGTCCGGGGTCGGACACCGGGGAGCTGTTTTTT. Protein product: CASSPGSDTGELFF. Full variable domain (rest looked up from reference TRBV28 and TRBJ2-2): DVKVTQSSRYLVKRTGEKVFLECVQDMDHENMFWYRQDPGLGLRLIYFSYDVKMKEKGDIPEGYSVSREKKERFSLILESASTNQTSMYLCASSPGSDTGELFFGEGSRLTVL.

V and J are TRBV2 and TRBJ2-5; 11 bases are shared with TRBD1. CDR3 size: 12 residues. The ends lost 8 bases at V and 5 bases at J; junction bases unmatched: 1. Looked up from germline, CDR1 is SNHLY and CDR2 is FYNNEI. CDR3 residues: CASGTGGETQYF. CDR3 in DNA: TGTGCCAGCGGGACAGGGGGTGAGACCCAGTACTTC.

This rearrangement joins TRBV29-1 to TRBJ1-2; D is unclear. Per the germline V gene, CDR1 is SQVTM and CDR2 is ANQGSEA. Trimming pared 3 bases from V and 6 bases from J, leaving 14 bases between. The CDR3 is 13 amino acids. CDR3 bases: TGCAGCGTTGATATGGGTAGGAGGAATGGCTACACCTTC. This sequence encodes CSVDMGRRNGYTF.

This clone was seen more than once but under ten times. The rearrangement links TRBV27 to TRBJ1-6, with D unresolved. Germline V gene sequence: CDR1 MNHEY, CDR2 SMNVEV (reference sequence). The ends were cut back, 8 bases at V and 7 bases at J, with 12 bases in the middle. The CDR3 length is 13 residues. CDR3 region: CASGLRVNSPLHF. The CDR3 DNA sequence: TGTGCCAGCGGCTTACGGGTGAATTCACCCCTCCACTTT.

The rearrangement uses TRBV6-4 and TRBJ1-2, with TRBD1 matching 8 bases. The length of the CDR3 is 14 residues. Germline assignment: CDR1 MRHNA and CDR2 SNTAGT. V lost 4 bases to trimming and J lost 3 bases; unmatched junction nucleotides: 4. DNA for the CDR3: TGTGCCAGCAGTGTAGACAGGGGTGACTATGGCTACACCTTC. The encoded protein is CASSVDRGDYGYTF.

The chain combines TRBV7-9 with TRBJ2-3; perhaps TRBD2 as D (6 bases). Germline CDR1 and CDR2: SEHNR and FQNEAQ (reference sequence). V lost 0 bases, J lost 6 bases, and 10 bases lay in between. The CDR3 has 14 amino acids. DNA of the CDR3: TGTGCCAGCAGCTTAGCCCTCCGGGGGGATACGCAGTATTTT. It specifies CASSLALRGDTQYF.

This chain joins TRBV7-3 and TRBJ1-6; D remains unclear. With 5 bases removed from V and 10 bases from J, the gap between germline ends came to 12 bases. CDR1 and CDR2 from the germline V gene are SGHTA and FQGTGA. The CDR3 contains 13 residues. The chain's CDR3 is CASSSAVESPLHF. In DNA form, the CDR3 reads TGTGCCAGCAGCAGCGCCGTCGAGTCACCCCTCCACTTT.

The sample holds a few counts of this clone. The chain carries TRBV9 and TRBJ1-5, with a weak D call TRBD1 (5 bases). CDR1 SGDLS and CDR2 YYNGEE come from the germline V gene. V gave up 3 bases and J gave up 5 bases, with 15 bases separating them. The CDR3 covers 15 residues. The CDR3 nucleotides are TGTGCCAGCAGCGGCGGGACGGCCTCTGATCAGCCCCAGCATTTT. This sequence encodes CASSGGTASDQPQHF.

This chain uses TRBV10-3 with TRBJ1-1, with 9 nucleotides matching TRBD1. CDR1 is ENHRY and CDR2 is SYGVKD in the germline V gene. The CDR3 length is 19 residues. V gave up 2 bases and J gave up 6 bases; unmatched junction bases: 19. This CDR3 is CAISEHSDKWTGEYAEAFF. The DNA of the CDR3 is TGTGCCATCAGTGAGCACTCGGATAAGTGGACAGGGGAATATGCTGAAGCTTTCTTT.

This chain links TRBV4-1 with TRBJ1-1; 8 bases fit TRBD1. The CDR3 spans 17 residues. Germline V CDR1 and CDR2: MGHRA, YSYEKL. V lost 4 bases and J lost 3; bases outside the gene matches: 13. As DNA, the CDR3 is TGCGCCAGCAGCCTGAGGACAGGGAGGGTGTCGGACACTGAAGCTTTCTTT. The encoded protein is CASSLRTGRVSDTEAFF.

V usage is TRBV9 and J usage is TRBJ1-4; 7 bases align to TRBD1. The germline CDR1 and CDR2 sequences are SGDLS and YYNGEE. Germline trimming cut 0 bases from V and 5 bases from J; bases unmatched to any gene: 4. This CDR3 region has 15 residues. The CDR3 protein is CASSVVGTANEKLFF. As DNA, the CDR3 is TGTGCCAGCAGCGTAGTCGGGACAGCGAATGAAAAACTGTTTTTT.